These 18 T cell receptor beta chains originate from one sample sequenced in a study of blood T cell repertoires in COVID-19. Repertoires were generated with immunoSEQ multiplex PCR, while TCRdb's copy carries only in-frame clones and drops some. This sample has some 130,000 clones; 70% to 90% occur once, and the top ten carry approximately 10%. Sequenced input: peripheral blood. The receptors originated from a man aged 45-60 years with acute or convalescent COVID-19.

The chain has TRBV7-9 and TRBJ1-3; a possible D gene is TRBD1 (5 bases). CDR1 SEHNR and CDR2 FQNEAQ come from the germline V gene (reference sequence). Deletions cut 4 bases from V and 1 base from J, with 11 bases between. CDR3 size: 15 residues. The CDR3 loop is CASSSLQASGNTIYF. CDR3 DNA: TGTGCCAGCAGCTCGTTACAGGCGTCTGGAAACACCATATATTTT.

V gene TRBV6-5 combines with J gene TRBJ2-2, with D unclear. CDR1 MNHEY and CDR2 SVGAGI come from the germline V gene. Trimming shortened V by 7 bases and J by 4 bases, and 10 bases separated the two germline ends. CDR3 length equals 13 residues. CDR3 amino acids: CASKWAFTGELFF. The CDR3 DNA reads TGTGCCAGCAAGTGGGCCTTCACCGGGGAGCTGTTTTTT.

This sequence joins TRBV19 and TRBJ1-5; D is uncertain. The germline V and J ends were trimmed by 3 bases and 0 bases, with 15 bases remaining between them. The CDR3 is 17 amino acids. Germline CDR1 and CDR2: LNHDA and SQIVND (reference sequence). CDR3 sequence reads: CASSMRSQLFSNQPQHF. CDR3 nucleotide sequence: TGTGCCAGTAGTATGAGGAGTCAGCTGTTTAGCAATCAGCCCCAGCATTTT. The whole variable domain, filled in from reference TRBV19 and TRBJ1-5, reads DGGITQSPKYLFRKEGQNVTLSCEQNLNHDAMYWYRQDPGQGLRLIYYSQIVNDFQKGDIAEGYSVSREKKESFPLTVTSAQKNPTAFYLCASSMRSQLFSNQPQHFGDGTRLSIL.

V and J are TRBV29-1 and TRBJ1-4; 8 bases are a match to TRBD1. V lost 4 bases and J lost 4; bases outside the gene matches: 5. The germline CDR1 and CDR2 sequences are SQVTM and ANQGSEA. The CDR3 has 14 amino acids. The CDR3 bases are TGCAGCGTTGGAGACAGGGGCGATAATGAAAAACTGTTTTTT. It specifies CSVGDRGDNEKLFF.

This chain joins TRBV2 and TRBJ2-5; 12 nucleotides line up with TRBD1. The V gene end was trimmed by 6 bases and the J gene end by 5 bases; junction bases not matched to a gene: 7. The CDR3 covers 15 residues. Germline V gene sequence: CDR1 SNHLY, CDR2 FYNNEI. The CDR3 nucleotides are TGTGCCAGCAGACCGGGACAGGGGGCTGGGGAGACCCAGTACTTC. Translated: CASRPGQGAGETQYF.

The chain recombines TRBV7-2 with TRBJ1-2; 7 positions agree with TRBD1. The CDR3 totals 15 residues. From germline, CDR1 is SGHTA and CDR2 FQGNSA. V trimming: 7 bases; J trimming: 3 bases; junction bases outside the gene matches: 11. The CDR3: CASTFRGAEYYGYTF. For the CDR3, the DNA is TGTGCCAGCACCTTCAGGGGGGCGGAATACTATGGCTACACCTTC.

This CDR3 is CASSAPGDQDTQYF. The CDR3 coding sequence is TGTGCCAGCAGTGCTCCGGGAGATCAGGATACGCAGTATTTT. The J gene is TRBJ2-3, the V gene TRBV2; possible D gene TRBD2, 6 bases. Germline assignment: CDR1 SNHLY and CDR2 FYNNEI. This CDR3 comprises 14 residues. Trimming cost V 4 bases and J 6 bases, with 14 bases left between them.

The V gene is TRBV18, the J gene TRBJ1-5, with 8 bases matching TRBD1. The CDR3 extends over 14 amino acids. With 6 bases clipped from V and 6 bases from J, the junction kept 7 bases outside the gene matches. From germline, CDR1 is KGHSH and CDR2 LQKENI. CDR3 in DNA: TGTGCCAGCTCTCTACAGGGGGTCGGTCAGCCCCAGCATTTT. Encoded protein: CASSLQGVGQPQHF.

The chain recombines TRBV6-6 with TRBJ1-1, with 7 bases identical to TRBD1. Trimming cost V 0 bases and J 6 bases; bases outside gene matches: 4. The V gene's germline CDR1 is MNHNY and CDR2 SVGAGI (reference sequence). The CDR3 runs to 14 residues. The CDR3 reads CASSYSQGQPEAFF. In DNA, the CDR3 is TGTGCCAGCAGTTACTCGCAGGGACAGCCTGAAGCTTTCTTT.

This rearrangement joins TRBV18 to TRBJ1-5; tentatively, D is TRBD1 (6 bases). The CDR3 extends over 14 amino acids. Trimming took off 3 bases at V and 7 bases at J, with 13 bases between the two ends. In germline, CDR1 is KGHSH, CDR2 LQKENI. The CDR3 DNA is TGTGCCAGCTCACCCTCTGACAGGAGCCAGCCCCAGCATTTT. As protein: CASSPSDRSQPQHF.

The CDR3 DNA is TGTGCCAGCAGCCCCGGGACTAGCGGGCGCACAGATACGCAGTATTTT. Translated: CASSPGTSGRTDTQYF. The chain combines TRBV11-3 with TRBJ2-3; TRBD2 matches 12 bases. The CDR3 extends over 16 amino acids. Germline loops: CDR1 SGHNT, CDR2 YENEEA. V shed 5 bases, J shed 1 base, and the junction held 4 bases outside the gene matches.

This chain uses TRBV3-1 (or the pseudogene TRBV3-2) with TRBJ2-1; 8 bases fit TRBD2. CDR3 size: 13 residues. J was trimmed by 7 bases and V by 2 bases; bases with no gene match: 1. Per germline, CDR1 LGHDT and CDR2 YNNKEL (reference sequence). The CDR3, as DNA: TGTGCCAGCAGCCAATTAGCGGGGAATGAGCAGTTCTTC. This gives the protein CASSQLAGNEQFF.

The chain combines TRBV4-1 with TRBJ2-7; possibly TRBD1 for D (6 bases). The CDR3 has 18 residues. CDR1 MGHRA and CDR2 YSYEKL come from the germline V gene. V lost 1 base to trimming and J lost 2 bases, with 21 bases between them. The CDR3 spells CASSQVGHPLSSPYEQYF. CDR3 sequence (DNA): TGCGCCAGCAGCCAAGTGGGACACCCGCTGAGTTCTCCCTACGAGCAGTACTTC.

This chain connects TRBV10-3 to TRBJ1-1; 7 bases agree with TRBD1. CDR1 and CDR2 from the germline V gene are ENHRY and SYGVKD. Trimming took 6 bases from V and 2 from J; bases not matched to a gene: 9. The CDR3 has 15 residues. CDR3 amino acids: CAIRGPGQSNTEAFF. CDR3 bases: TGTGCCATCAGGGGGCCGGGACAGAGTAACACTGAAGCTTTCTTT.

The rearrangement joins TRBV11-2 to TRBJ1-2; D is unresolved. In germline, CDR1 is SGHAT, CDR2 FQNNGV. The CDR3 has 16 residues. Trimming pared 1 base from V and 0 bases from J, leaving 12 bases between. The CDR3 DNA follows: TGTGCCAGCAGCTTAGGCACAGCGGTACCTAACTATGGCTACACCTTC. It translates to CASSLGTAVPNYGYTF. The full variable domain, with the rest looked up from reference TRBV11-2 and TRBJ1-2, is EAGVAQSPRYKIIEKRQSVAFWCNPISGHATLYWYQQILGQGPKLLIQFQNNGVVDDSQLPKDRFSAERLKGVDSTLKIQPAKLEDSAVYLCASSLGTAVPNYGYTFGSGTRLTVV.

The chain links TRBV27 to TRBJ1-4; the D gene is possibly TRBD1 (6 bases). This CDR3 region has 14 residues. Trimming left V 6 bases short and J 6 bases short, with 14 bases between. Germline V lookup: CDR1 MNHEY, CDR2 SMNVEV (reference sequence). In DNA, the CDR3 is TGTGCCAGCAGCGAGGGGGGGGTTTATGAAAAACTGTTTTTT. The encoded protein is CASSEGGVYEKLFF.

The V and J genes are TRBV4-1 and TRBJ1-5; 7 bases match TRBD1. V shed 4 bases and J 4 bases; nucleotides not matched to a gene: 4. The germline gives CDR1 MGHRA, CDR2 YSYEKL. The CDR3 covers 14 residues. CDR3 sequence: CASSRQGLNQPQHF. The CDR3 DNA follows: TGCGCCAGCAGCCGACAGGGTTTAAATCAGCCCCAGCATTTT.

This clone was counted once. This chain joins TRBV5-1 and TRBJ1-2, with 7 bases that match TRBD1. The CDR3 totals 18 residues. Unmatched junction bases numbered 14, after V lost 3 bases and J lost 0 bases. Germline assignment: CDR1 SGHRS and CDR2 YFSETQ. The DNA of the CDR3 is TGCGCCAGCAGCTCATTGACAGGGTTCCGACTCTCTAACTATGGCTACACCTTC. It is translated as CASSSLTGFRLSNYGYTF.